This T cell receptor (beta chain) was identified during a study of vaccination and CD4 T cells after COVID-19. For the study at large: The study collected post-vaccine samples a median about 71 days after dose two, with a range of 14 to 241.

A note on this clonotype: Its matching antigen is unknown.

An Oncomine TCR Beta short-read assay was used to sequence the DNA from cultured CD4+ T cells. DNA came from CD4+ T cells after culture. TCRdb ran MiXCR on the PCR reads and lists one entry per CDR3 protein. This sample has some 9,300 distinct CDR3 sequences, with approximately 63% found just once. The V and J ends lost 1 base and 3 bases, in that order; junction bases with no gene match: 5. Germline values: CDR1 SNHLY, CDR2 FYNNEI. The CDR3 totals 15 residues. Treatment in this sample: roughly ten-day PBMC culture with coronavirus spike peptide pools or control peptides (ViraFEST assay). The authors isolated CD4+ T cells by negative selection after roughly eleven days of culture.

This rearrangement joins TRBV2 to TRBJ2-7, with 8 nucleotides matching TRBD1. This TCR was recovered from a human donor who had recovered from COVID-19. Material for sequencing was CD4+ T cells from blood, cultured in vitro. CDR3 sequence reads: CASSEEAGGNYEQYF. The CDR3 DNA reads as TGTGCCAGCAGTGAAGAGGCAGGGGGCAACTACGAGCAGTACTTC.